This T cell receptor (beta chain) was sequenced in a study of human T cells and chemical hapten exposure. Whole-study context: On about 2 cm by about 2 cm of upper inner arm skin, sensitization was performed with 2% DPC. DPC (0.01%) was patch tested on the upper back and read at 6 days. Study-wide results and limits: Expanded TCR sets contained significantly more large CDR3 similarity clusters than controls.

Germline V gives CDR1 SGHRS, CDR2 YFSETQ. Trimming shortened V by 2 bases and J by 4 bases, and 12 bases separated the two germline ends. The CDR3 has 14 amino acids. One entry per CDR3 protein, called by TCRdb with MiXCR from the RACE reads. This table holds approximately 260,000 distinct CDR3 sequences, about 8.6% found once. Details on this clonotype: Its antigen is not identified.

The time point denotes: pre-sensitization, week 0. The treatment here: therapeutic diphenylcyclopropenone sensitization with weekly scalp DPC. Non-pregnant alopecia patients aged 18 to 70, suitable for DPC therapy. The sample in question was whole blood, obtained in connection with sensitization to the hapten diphenylcyclopropenone (DPC). The clonotype was recovered from a woman aged 40 to 55 with alopecia areata. Some clones in this sample may be carry-over from other donors' samples. This chain links TRBV5-1 with TRBJ1-1; D is perhaps TRBD1 (5 bases). The CDR3 sequence is CASSFGGEGTEAFF. DNA for the CDR3: TGCGCCAGCAGCTTCGGAGGGGAGGGCACTGAAGCTTTCTTT. Using reference TRBV5-1 and TRBJ1-1 for the parts outside the CDR3, the full variable domain is KAGVTQTPRYLIKTRGQQVTLSCSPISGHRSVSWYQQTPGQGLQFLFEYFSETQRNKGNFPGRFSGRQFSNSRSEMNVSTLELGDSALYLCASSFGGEGTEAFFGQGTRLTVV.